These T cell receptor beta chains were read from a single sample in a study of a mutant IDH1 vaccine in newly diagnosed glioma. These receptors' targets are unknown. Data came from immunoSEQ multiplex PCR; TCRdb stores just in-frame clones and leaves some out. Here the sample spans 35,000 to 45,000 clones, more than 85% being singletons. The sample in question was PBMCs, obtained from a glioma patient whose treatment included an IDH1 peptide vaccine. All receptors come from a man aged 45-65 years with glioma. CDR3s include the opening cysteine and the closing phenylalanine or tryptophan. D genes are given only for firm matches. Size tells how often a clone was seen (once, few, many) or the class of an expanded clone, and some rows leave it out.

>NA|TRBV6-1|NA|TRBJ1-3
CASLLTGSGNTIYF
TGTGCCAGCCTATTAACAGGGTCTGGAAACACCATATATTTT
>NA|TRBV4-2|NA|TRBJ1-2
CASSQDSNLPSGYTF
TGTGCCAGCAGCCAAGACTCGAACCTACCCTCGGGCTACACCTTC
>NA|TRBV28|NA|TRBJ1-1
CASSPPAGDHTEAFF
TGTGCCAGCAGTCCCCCGGCGGGGGATCACACTGAAGCTTTCTTT
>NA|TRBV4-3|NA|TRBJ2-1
CASSQTGSSPYNEQFF
TGCGCCAGCAGCCAGACCGGCAGTAGCCCCTACAATGAGCAGTTCTTC
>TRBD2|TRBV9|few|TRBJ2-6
CASSQRGGSGANVLTF
TGTGCCAGCAGCCAACGGGGGGGCTCTGGGGCCAACGTCCTGACTTTC
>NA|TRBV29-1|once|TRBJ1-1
CSGGQSVAEAFF
TGCAGCGGCGGACAGAGCGTGGCTGAAGCTTTCTTT
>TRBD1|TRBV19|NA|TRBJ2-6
CASKKGQGASGANVLTF
TGTGCCAGTAAGAAGGGACAGGGGGCGTCTGGGGCCAACGTCCTGACTTTC
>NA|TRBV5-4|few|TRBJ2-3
CASRGGPSTDTQYF
TGTGCCAGCAGAGGGGGACCGTCCACAGATACGCAGTATTTT
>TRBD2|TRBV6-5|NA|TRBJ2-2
CASSRAGVGELFF
TGTGCCAGCAGTCGAGCGGGAGTAGGGGAGCTGTTTTTT
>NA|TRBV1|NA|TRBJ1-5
CTSSQDRTGKPLLYSNQPQHF
TGCACCAGCAGCCAAGACCGGACAGGGAAACCTCTGCTGTATAGCAATCAGCCCCAGCATTTT
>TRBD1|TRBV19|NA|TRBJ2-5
CAKSGGQGEETQYF
TGTGCCAAAAGCGGAGGACAGGGGGAGGAGACCCAGTACTTC
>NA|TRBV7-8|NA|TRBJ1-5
CASSLAGSNQPQHF
TGTGCCAGCAGCTTAGCGGGGAGCAATCAGCCCCAGCATTTT
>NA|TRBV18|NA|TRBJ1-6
CASQNRAGKSNSPLHF
TGTGCCAGCCAGAACAGGGCTGGTAAATCTAATTCACCCCTCCACTTT
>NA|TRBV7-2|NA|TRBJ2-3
CASSFRGAFSTDTQYF
TGTGCCAGCAGCTTTCGGGGAGCGTTCAGCACAGATACGCAGTATTTT
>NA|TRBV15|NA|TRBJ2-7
CATSSYEGAYEQYF
TGTGCCACCAGCAGTTACGAGGGTGCCTACGAGCAGTACTTC
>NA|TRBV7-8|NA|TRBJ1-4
CASQDPTNEKLFF
TGTGCCAGCCAAGACCCAACTAATGAAAAACTGTTTTTT
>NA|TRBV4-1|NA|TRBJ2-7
CASSQDDYPSYEQYF
TGCGCCAGCAGCCAAGATGACTACCCCAGCTACGAGCAGTACTTC
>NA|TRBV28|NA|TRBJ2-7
CASSFGQGSYEQYF
TGTGCCAGCAGTTTCGGTCAGGGGAGCTACGAGCAGTACTTC
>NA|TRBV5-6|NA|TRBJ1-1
CASSLTGNTEAFF
TGTGCCAGCAGCTTAACCGGGAACACTGAAGCTTTCTTT
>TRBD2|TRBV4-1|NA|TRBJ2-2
CASSQGGLAGGVDTGELFF
TGCGCCAGCAGCCAAGGAGGGTTAGCGGGGGGAGTGGACACCGGGGAGCTGTTTTTT
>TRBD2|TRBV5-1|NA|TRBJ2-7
CASSPGTSGRAGYREQYF
TGCGCCAGCAGCCCCGGGACTAGCGGGAGGGCCGGATATCGCGAGCAGTACTTC
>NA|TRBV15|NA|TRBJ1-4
CATSRVGSLNEKLFF
TGTGCCACCAGCAGAGTCGGTTCGCTAAATGAAAAACTGTTTTTT
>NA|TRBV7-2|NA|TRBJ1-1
CASSRGATNTEAFF
TGTGCCAGCAGTCGGGGGGCTACGAACACTGAAGCTTTCTTT
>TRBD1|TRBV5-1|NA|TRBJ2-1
CASSLEQGANEQFF
TGCGCCAGCAGCTTGGAACAGGGGGCGAATGAGCAGTTCTTC
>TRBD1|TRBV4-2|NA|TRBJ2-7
CASSQATGQGSGEQYF
TGTGCCAGCAGCCAGGCAACGGGACAGGGGTCGGGAGAGCAGTACTTC
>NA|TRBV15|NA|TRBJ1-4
CATSFGATNEKLFF
TGTGCCACCTCCTTCGGGGCAACTAATGAAAAACTGTTTTTT
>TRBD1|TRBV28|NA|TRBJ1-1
CASSFRTGGTEAFF
TGTGCCAGCAGTTTCCGGACAGGGGGGACTGAAGCTTTCTTT
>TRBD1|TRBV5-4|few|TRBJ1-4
CASSLDPGQGDEKLFF
TGTGCCAGCAGCTTGGACCCGGGACAGGGGGATGAAAAACTGTTTTTT
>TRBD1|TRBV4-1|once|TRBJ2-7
CASSRGQGPSYEQYF
TGCGCCAGCAGCCGCGGACAGGGCCCTTCCTACGAGCAGTACTTC
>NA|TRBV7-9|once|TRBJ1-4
CASSSRRQNNEKLFF
TGTGCCAGCAGCTCGAGAAGACAGAATAATGAAAAACTGTTTTTT
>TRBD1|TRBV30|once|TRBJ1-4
CAWSAGTGGIEKLFF
TGTGCCTGGAGTGCCGGGACAGGGGGTATTGAAAAACTGTTTTTT
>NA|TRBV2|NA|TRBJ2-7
CASGGTETYEQYF
TGTGCCAGCGGGGGGACAGAAACCTACGAGCAGTACTTC
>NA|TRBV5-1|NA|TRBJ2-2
CASSSQGELFF
TGCGCCAGCAGCTCACAGGGGGAGCTGTTTTTT
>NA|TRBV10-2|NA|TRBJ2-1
CASSDMRGGSYNEQFF
TGCGCCAGCAGTGATATGAGGGGTGGTTCCTACAATGAGCAGTTCTTC
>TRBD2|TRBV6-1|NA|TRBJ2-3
CASSEVSGGPDTQYF
TGTGCCAGCAGTGAAGTTAGCGGGGGGCCAGATACGCAGTATTTT
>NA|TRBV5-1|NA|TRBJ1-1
CASSLAGTLTYTEAFF
TGCGCCAGCAGCTTGGCTGGGACACTCACTTACACTGAAGCTTTCTTT
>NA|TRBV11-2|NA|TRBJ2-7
CASSSQAGSTYEQYF
TGTGCCAGCAGCTCCCAGGCGGGTTCGACCTACGAGCAGTACTTC
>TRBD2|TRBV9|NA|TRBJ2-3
CASSVEGTSGVRTDTQYF
TGTGCCAGCAGCGTAGAGGGGACTAGCGGGGTTAGAACAGATACGCAGTATTTT
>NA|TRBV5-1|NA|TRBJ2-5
CASSSQTQETQYF
TGCGCCAGCAGCTCCCAAACACAAGAGACCCAGTACTTC
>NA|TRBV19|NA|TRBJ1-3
CASRSIHGGNTIYF
TGTGCCAGTAGATCAATCCATGGTGGAAACACCATATATTTT
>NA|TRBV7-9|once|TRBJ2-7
CASSGVGRQVQLYEQYF
TGTGCCAGCAGCGGCGTGGGGAGACAGGTCCAACTCTACGAGCAGTACTTC
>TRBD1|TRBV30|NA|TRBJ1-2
CAWSTPPTGHYGYTF
TGTGCCTGGAGTACCCCCCCGACAGGGCACTATGGCTACACCTTC
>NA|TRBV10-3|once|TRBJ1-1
CAISEPGRLNTEAFF
TGTGCCATCAGTGAACCGGGGAGATTGAACACTGAAGCTTTCTTT
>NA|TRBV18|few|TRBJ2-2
CASSPTIGDGELFF
TGTGCCAGCTCACCGACAATTGGGGACGGGGAGCTGTTTTTT
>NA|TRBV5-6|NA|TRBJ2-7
CASSLSGLSSEQYF
TGTGCCAGCAGCTTGTCGGGGCTTAGTAGCGAGCAGTACTTC
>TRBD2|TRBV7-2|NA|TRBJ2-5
CASIPLAVQETQYF
TGTGCCAGCATCCCACTAGCGGTACAAGAGACCCAGTACTTC
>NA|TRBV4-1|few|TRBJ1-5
CASSQHRETHQPQHF
TGCGCCAGCAGCCAACACCGGGAGACCCATCAGCCCCAGCATTTT
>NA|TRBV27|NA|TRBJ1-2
CASSLYPGSGYTF
TGTGCCAGCAGTTTATACCCCGGGTCTGGCTACACCTTC
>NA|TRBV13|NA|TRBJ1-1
CASSFRGFDTEAFF
TGTGCCAGCAGCTTCCGGGGGTTTGACACTGAAGCTTTCTTT
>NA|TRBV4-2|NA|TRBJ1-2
CASSQGYYGYTF
TGTGCCAGCAGCCAGGGGTACTATGGCTACACCTTC